Detailed here is one TCR beta chain. The data are from a study of control samples from healthy donors and cancer patients. Trimming took 2 bases from V and 4 from J, leaving 8 bases between them. The CDR3 length is 13 residues. Some clones are missing from TCRdb's copy, which holds only in-frame ones; the method was immunoSEQ multiplex PCR. Seen here are 90,000 to 150,000 clones, roughly 88% observed once, and the top ten hold around 3.5%. The chain couples TRBV12-3 or TRBV12-4 to TRBJ1-1, with a possible D match to TRBD1 (5 bases). Sequencing input: blood. The source is a man in his forties in good health. The CDR3 DNA follows: TGTGCCAGCAGTTTATGGGGGGGCACTGAAGCTTTCTTT. The encoded protein is CASSLWGGTEAFF.